Presented here are 30 T cell receptor beta chains from one specimen sequenced in a study of T cell changes during pregnancy in multiple sclerosis. Sequencing used immunoSEQ multiplex PCR; TCRdb keeps in-frame clones, though not all of them. The repertoire holds about 38,000 clones, with roughly 93% as singletons. The specimen comprised CD4+ T cells from peripheral blood mononuclear cells, sampled in the second trimester of pregnancy. These receptors were taken from a female donor with multiple sclerosis, enrolled in a pregnancy study.

This chain connects TRBV9 to TRBJ2-1; TRBD2 agrees at 11 bases. The CDR3 is 16 residues long. Germline V gene lookup returns CDR1 SGDLS and CDR2 YYNGEE. J gave up 7 bases and V 3 bases, and 9 bases lay outside the gene matches. CDR3 coding DNA: TGTGCCAGCAGCGCCTTAGCGGGAGGGCCTAGGAATGAGCAGTTCTTC. Its translation is CASSALAGGPRNEQFF.

The gene calls are TRBV16 and TRBJ2-6; unclear D gene. This CDR3 is built from 19 residues. V was pared by 4 bases and J by 0 bases, with 19 bases between. Germline loops: CDR1 KGHSY, CDR2 FQNENV. The CDR3 region has the DNA TGTGCCAGCAGCCCCCCCGTTTCCAGGATGGGCTCTGGGGCCAACGTCCTGACTTTC. This encodes CASSPPVSRMGSGANVLTF. Supplemented by reference TRBV16 and TRBJ2-6, the full variable domain reads GEEVAQTPKHLVRGEGQKAKLYCAPIKGHSYVFWYQQVLKNEFKFLISFQNENVFDETGMPKERFSAKCLPNSPCSLEIQATKLEDSAVYFCASSPPVSRMGSGANVLTFGAGSRLTVL.

This chain joins TRBV18 and TRBJ1-2; 8 bases agree with TRBD1. Germline CDR1 is KGHSH and CDR2 is LQKENI. Trimming at V came to 3 bases and at J to 3 bases, leaving 12 bases not matched to a gene. The CDR3 is 17 residues long. Written as DNA, the CDR3 is TGTGCCAGCTCACCGAGGACAGGGCGCAGCCATGACTATGGCTACACCTTC. Translated: CASSPRTGRSHDYGYTF.

This clone has a single count. The rearrangement links TRBV15 to TRBJ2-1; a possible D gene is TRBD1 (5 bases). The CDR3 contains 13 residues. Germline values: CDR1 LNHNV, CDR2 YYDKDF (reference sequence). Trimming left V 5 bases short and J 8 bases short, with 13 bases between. CDR3 nucleotide sequence: TGTGCCACCAGCGCCCGGTGGGGCGATGAGCAGTTCTTC. Protein product: CATSARWGDEQFF. The whole variable domain, filled in from reference TRBV15 and TRBJ2-1, reads DAMVIQNPRYQVTQFGKPVTLSCSQTLNHNVMYWYQQKSSQAPKLLFHYYDKDFNNEADTPDNFQSRRPNTSFCFLDIRSPGLGDTAMYLCATSARWGDEQFFGPGTRLTVL.

This clone was found once. V gene TRBV6-5 combines with J gene TRBJ2-5; D unresolved. The CDR3 length is 14 residues. V was cut by 4 bases and J by 5 bases, with 14 bases left in between. Germline V gives CDR1 MNHEY, CDR2 SVGAGI. The CDR3 region has the DNA TGTGCCAGCAGTTCACGCGGCCTGCGGGAGACCCAGTACTTC. This encodes CASSSRGLRETQYF.

The CDR3 loop reads CASSMIAGGELFF. In DNA, the CDR3 is TGTGCCAGTAGTATGATAGCGGGCGGGGAGCTGTTTTTT. The rearrangement joins TRBV19 to TRBJ2-2; 7 bases match TRBD2. Germline V CDR1 and CDR2: LNHDA, SQIVND (reference sequence). Trimming cost V 3 bases and J 7 bases; bases outside gene matches: 2. This CDR3 contains 13 residues.

The chain recombines TRBV18 with TRBJ1-1; 7 positions match TRBD1. The V segment lost 1 base and the J segment 1 base; nucleotides outside the gene matches: 9. The germline gives CDR1 KGHSH, CDR2 LQKENI. This CDR3 contains 17 residues. The CDR3, as DNA: TGTGCCAGCTCACCACGGCGACCTGGGACAGCGAACACTGAAGCTTTCTTT. Residues: CASSPRRPGTANTEAFF. Variable domain in full (rest from reference TRBV18 and TRBJ1-1): NAGVMQNPRHLVRRRGQEARLRCSPMKGHSHVYWYRQLPEEGLKFMVYLQKENIIDESGMPKERFSAEFPKEGPSILRIQQVVRGDSAAYFCASSPRRPGTANTEAFFGQGTRLTVV.

The rearrangement joins TRBV9 to TRBJ2-3, with D unresolved. This CDR3 is 13 amino acids long. V lost 0 bases and J lost 4, with 6 bases in between. Germline V gene sequence: CDR1 SGDLS, CDR2 YYNGEE. CDR3 in DNA: TGTGCCAGCAGCGTAGCCTCAGCAGATACGCAGTATTTT. As protein: CASSVASADTQYF.

This clone occurred once. V usage is TRBV5-1 and J usage is TRBJ1-6; D gene uncertain. Germline lookup yields CDR1 SGHRS and CDR2 YFSETQ. The V end lost 2 bases, the J end lost 8 bases, and 11 bases lay between the germline ends. The CDR3 consists of 14 residues. The CDR3 reads CASSLAPWDSPLHF. The CDR3 bases are TGCGCCAGCAGCTTAGCGCCGTGGGATTCACCCCTCCACTTT. The full variable domain, rest sourced from reference TRBV5-1 and TRBJ1-6, is KAGVTQTPRYLIKTRGQQVTLSCSPISGHRSVSWYQQTPGQGLQFLFEYFSETQRNKGNFPGRFSGRQFSNSRSEMNVSTLELGDSALYLCASSLAPWDSPLHFGNGTRLTVT.

The chain carries TRBV2 and TRBJ2-1, with D possibly matching TRBD1 (8 bases). V dropped 6 bases and J dropped 6 bases, with 15 bases sitting between them. The CDR3 totals 14 residues. Per germline, CDR1 SNHLY and CDR2 FYNNEI. CDR3: CASSGQGGGNEQFF. The CDR3 DNA follows: TGTGCCAGCAGCGGACAGGGAGGGGGCAATGAGCAGTTCTTC. Together with reference TRBV2 and TRBJ2-1, the CDR3 gives the full variable domain: EPEVTQTPSHQVTQMGQEVILRCVPISNHLYFYWYRQILGQKVEFLVSFYNNEISEKSEIFDDQFSVERPDGSNFTLKIRSTKLEDSAMYFCASSGQGGGNEQFFGPGTRLTVL.

The rearrangement uses TRBV5-8 and TRBJ2-2, with no clear D. Per the germline V gene, CDR1 is SGHTS and CDR2 is YDEGEE. The CDR3 consists of 15 residues. Trimming stripped 0 bases from V and 0 bases from J, with 6 bases between. As DNA, the CDR3 is TGTGCCAGCAGCTTGGGACTGTCGAACACCGGGGAGCTGTTTTTT. Translating gives CASSLGLSNTGELFF.

The chain couples TRBV6-1 to TRBJ2-3, with a weak D call TRBD2 (5 bases). Trimming shortened V by 2 bases and J by 4 bases, and 19 bases separated the two germline ends. This CDR3 has 17 residues. Germline lookup yields CDR1 MNHNS and CDR2 SASEGT. The CDR3 loop is CASSESQLVGGPDTQYF. The CDR3 DNA is TGTGCCAGCAGTGAATCCCAACTAGTAGGTGGCCCAGATACGCAGTATTTT.

This clone has just a few counts. This chain uses TRBV28 with TRBJ2-7, with 8 bases that match TRBD1. The germline gives CDR1 MDHEN, CDR2 SYDVKM. The CDR3 is 17 amino acids. Unmatched junction bases numbered 20, after V lost 4 bases and J lost 9 bases. CDR3 in DNA: TGTGCCAGCAGTTCCTTTGACGCCCGGGACAGGAGCCATGGGCAGTACTTC. Translated: CASSSFDARDRSHGQYF.

This clone was recorded once. This chain links TRBV19 with TRBJ2-7; D perhaps matches TRBD2 (6 bases). Trimming removed 3 bases from V and 6 bases from J, with 18 bases in between. The germline V gene encodes CDR1 LNHDA and CDR2 SQIVND (reference sequence). The CDR3 sequence is 15 residues long. DNA of the CDR3: TGTGCCAGTAGTATTTCCGGGGGATTAGTCTCCGAGCAGTACTTC. Its translation: CASSISGGLVSEQYF.

The chain joins TRBV30 to TRBJ2-1; 9 bases map to TRBD2. With V trimmed by 1 base and J by 4 bases, 14 bases remained unmatched. The CDR3 has 18 residues. CDR1 and CDR2 (germline): GTSNPN, SVGIG (reference sequence). CDR3 sequence reads: CAWSGERRASGTYNEQFF. The CDR3 region has the DNA TGTGCCTGGAGTGGAGAGAGGAGGGCTAGCGGGACTTACAATGAGCAGTTCTTC.

J is TRBJ2-3 and V is TRBV2, with a weak D call TRBD2 (7 bases). Germline V CDR1 and CDR2: SNHLY, FYNNEI. This CDR3 has 16 amino acids. V lost 6 bases and J lost 2, with 18 bases in between. The CDR3 protein is CASSRRAGAVTDTQYF. The CDR3 DNA reads as TGTGCCAGCAGCAGGAGGGCGGGGGCAGTCACAGATACGCAGTATTTT.

This chain connects TRBV6-1 to TRBJ2-3; D possibly corresponds to TRBD1 (6 bases). Germline-derived CDR1 and CDR2 are MNHNS and SASEGT. The CDR3 covers 15 residues. V was trimmed by 6 bases and J by 0 bases, leaving 13 bases between them. Here the CDR3 DNA reads TGTGCCAGCAGCCAGGGGTGGCGGAGCACAGATACGCAGTATTTT. Translation gives CASSQGWRSTDTQYF.

The CDR3 is CASSVGGLAVGGELFF. As DNA, the CDR3 is TGTGCCAGCAGCGTAGGGGGACTAGCGGTAGGCGGGGAGCTGTTTTTT. The J gene is TRBJ2-2, the V gene TRBV9; 11 bases agree with TRBD2. The germline CDR1 and CDR2 sequences are SGDLS and YYNGEE. This CDR3 spans 16 amino acids. V lost 0 bases and J lost 7; bases outside the gene matches: 5.

This clone has only one observation. The chain carries TRBV27 and TRBJ1-3, with D possibly being TRBD1 (6 bases). CDR1 and CDR2 from the germline V gene are MNHEY and SMNVEV (reference sequence). There are 15 residues in the CDR3. V gave up 6 bases and J gave up 0 bases, with 12 bases separating them. CDR3 region: CASSVTGNSGNTIYF. DNA of the CDR3: TGTGCCAGCAGCGTGACAGGAAACTCTGGAAACACCATATATTTT.

The J gene is TRBJ1-4, the V gene TRBV6-6; 7 bases are a match to TRBD1. CDR3 length: 14 amino acids. The germline V gene has CDR1 MNHNY and CDR2 SVGAGI (reference sequence). V was pared by 6 bases and J by 8 bases, with 9 bases of the junction left unmatched. CDR3 amino acids: CASSDRQGGEKLFF. In DNA, the CDR3 is TGTGCCAGCAGCGACCGACAGGGTGGGGAAAAACTGTTTTTT.

The chain joins TRBV10-1 to TRBJ1-2, with 9 bases identical to TRBD1. The V and J ends lost 0 bases and 2 bases, in that order; junction bases with no gene match: 13. Germline CDR1 is WNHNN and CDR2 is SYGVQD (reference sequence). The length of the CDR3 is 19 residues. CDR3 region: CASSESGRGQGHPNYGYTF. The DNA of the CDR3 is TGCGCCAGCAGTGAGTCGGGTCGGGGACAGGGTCACCCAAACTATGGCTACACCTTC.

The V call is TRBV13, the J call TRBJ2-7; TRBD2 aligns across 16 bases. This CDR3 contains 18 residues. Germline V lookup: CDR1 PRHDT, CDR2 FYEKMQ (reference sequence). Trimming cost V 4 bases and J 1 base; bases outside gene matches: 7. CDR3 coding DNA: TGTGCCAGCAGCTCCTCCGGGACTAGCGGGAGGGGATCCTACGAGCAGTACTTC. Protein sequence: CASSSSGTSGRGSYEQYF.

This clone was recorded once. The V gene is TRBV7-6, the J gene TRBJ2-5; a possible D gene is TRBD2 (6 bases). V was cut by 3 bases and J by 4 bases, with 9 bases left in between. The CDR3 contains 13 residues. Germline V gene data show CDR1 as SGHVS and CDR2 as FNYEAQ. In nucleotides, the CDR3 is TGTGCCAGCAGCTTCGGGGGATTAGAGACCCAGTACTTC. Translated, it gives CASSFGGLETQYF.

The chain uses TRBV11-1 and TRBJ1-2; 7 bases match TRBD1. V lost 4 bases to trimming and J lost 0 bases; unmatched junction nucleotides: 11. The CDR3 sequence is 17 residues long. Per the germline V gene, CDR1 is SGHAT and CDR2 is FQDESV (reference sequence). CDR3 sequence (DNA): TGTGCCAGCAGCTCAATGGGGGACAGACCTTCTAACTATGGCTACACCTTC. Its translation is CASSSMGDRPSNYGYTF.

The chain joins TRBV28 to TRBJ2-7, with D uncertain. The CDR3 spans 12 residues. Germline values: CDR1 MDHEN, CDR2 SYDVKM. The V end lost 2 bases, the J end lost 3 bases, and 5 bases lay between the germline ends. Written as DNA, the CDR3 is TGTGCCAGCAGTTTAGAGTTCTACGAGCAGTACTTC. Translated, it gives CASSLEFYEQYF.

This clone was seen a few times. V is TRBV2 and J is TRBJ1-2, with TRBD1 matching over 7 bases. Looked up from germline, CDR1 is SNHLY and CDR2 is FYNNEI. The CDR3 loop spans 14 amino acids. V lost 8 bases and J lost 6; bases outside the gene matches: 12. CDR3 nucleotides: TGTGCCAGCGGGAGTTTGAGGGGGCTGGATGGCTACACCTTC. Protein sequence: CASGSLRGLDGYTF.

The CDR3: CASRTAYGYTF. DNA for the CDR3: TGTGCCAGCAGAACAGCATATGGCTACACCTTC. The chain employs TRBV6-5 and TRBJ1-2, with D unresolved. This CDR3 is 11 amino acids long. With 6 bases removed from V and 5 bases from J, the gap between germline ends came to 7 bases. The germline CDR1 and CDR2 sequences are MNHEY and SVGAGI.

The gene calls are TRBV7-8 and TRBJ2-7, with TRBD1 identical over 7 bases. Germline V CDR1 and CDR2: SGHVS, FQNEAQ. The length of the CDR3 is 15 residues. The V segment lost 7 bases and the J segment 0 bases; nucleotides outside the gene matches: 9. CDR3 sequence: CASINPRDSSYEQYF. CDR3 nucleotides: TGTGCCAGCATCAATCCCAGGGACAGCTCCTACGAGCAGTACTTC.

The chain has TRBV9 and TRBJ2-7, with 9 bases fitting TRBD2. In germline, CDR1 is SGDLS, CDR2 YYNGEE. This CDR3 contains 15 residues. Unmatched junction bases numbered 3, after V lost 0 bases and J lost 2 bases. CDR3 nucleotide sequence: TGTGCCAGCAGCGTAGGACTAGCGGACACCTACGAGCAGTACTTC. Its protein is CASSVGLADTYEQYF.

About this clone: The junction shows a germline mismatch at one end, possibly a read error. The chain uses TRBV5-1 and TRBJ2-3; 10 bases align to TRBD1. This CDR3 is built from 14 residues. Germline CDR1 and CDR2: SGHRS and YFSETQ. The CDR3 region has the DNA TGCGCCAGCAGCTTTCGGACAGGGGGAGATATGCAGTATTTT. This sequence encodes CASSFRTGGDMQYF.